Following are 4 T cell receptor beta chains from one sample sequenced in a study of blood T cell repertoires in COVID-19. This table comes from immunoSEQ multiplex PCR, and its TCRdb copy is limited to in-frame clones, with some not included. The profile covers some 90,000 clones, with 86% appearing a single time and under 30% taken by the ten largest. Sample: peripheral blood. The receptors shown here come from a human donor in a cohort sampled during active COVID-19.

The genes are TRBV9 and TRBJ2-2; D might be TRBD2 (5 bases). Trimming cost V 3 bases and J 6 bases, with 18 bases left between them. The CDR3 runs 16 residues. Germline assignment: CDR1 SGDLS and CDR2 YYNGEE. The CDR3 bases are TGTGCCAGCAGCGCTCTTCGGGTTGGAGGCCCCGGGGAGCTGTTTTTT. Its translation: CASSALRVGGPGELFF.

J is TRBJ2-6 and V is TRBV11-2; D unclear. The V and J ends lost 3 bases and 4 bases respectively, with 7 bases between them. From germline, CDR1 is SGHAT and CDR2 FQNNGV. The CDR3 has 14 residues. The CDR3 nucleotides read TGTGCCAGCAGCTTTGTAGTCGGGGCCAACGTCCTGACTTTC. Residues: CASSFVVGANVLTF.

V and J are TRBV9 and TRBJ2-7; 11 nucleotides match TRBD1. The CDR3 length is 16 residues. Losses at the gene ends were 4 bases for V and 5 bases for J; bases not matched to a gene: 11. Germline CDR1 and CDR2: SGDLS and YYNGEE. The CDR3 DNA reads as TGTGCCAGCAGCCCCAGTGGGACAGGGGGTCTCGACGAGCAGTACTTC. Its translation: CASSPSGTGGLDEQYF. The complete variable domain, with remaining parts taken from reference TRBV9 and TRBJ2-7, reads DSGVTQTPKHLITATGQRVTLRCSPRSGDLSVYWYQQSLDQGLQFLIQYYNGEERAKGNILERFSAQQFPDLHSELNLSSLELGDSALYFCASSPSGTGGLDEQYFGPGTRLTVT.

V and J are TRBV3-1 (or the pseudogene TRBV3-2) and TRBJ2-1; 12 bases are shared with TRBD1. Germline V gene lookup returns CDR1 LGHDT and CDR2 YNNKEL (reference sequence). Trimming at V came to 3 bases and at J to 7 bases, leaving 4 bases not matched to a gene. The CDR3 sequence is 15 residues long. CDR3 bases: TGTGCCAGCAGCCACGGGACAGGGGGCCAGAATGAGCAGTTCTTC. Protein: CASSHGTGGQNEQFF.